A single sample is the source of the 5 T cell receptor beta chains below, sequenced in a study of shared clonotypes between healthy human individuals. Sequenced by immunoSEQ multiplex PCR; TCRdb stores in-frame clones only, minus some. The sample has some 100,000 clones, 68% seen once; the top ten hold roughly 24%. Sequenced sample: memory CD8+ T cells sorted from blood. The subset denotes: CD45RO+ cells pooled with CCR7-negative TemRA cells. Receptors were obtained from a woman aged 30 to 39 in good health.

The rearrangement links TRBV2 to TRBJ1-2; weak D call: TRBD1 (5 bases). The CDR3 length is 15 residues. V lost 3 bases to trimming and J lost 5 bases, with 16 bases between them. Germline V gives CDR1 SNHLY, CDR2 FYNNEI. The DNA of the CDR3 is TGTGCCAGCAGTGAGCCCTTGACTCAGGGATATGGCTACACCTTC. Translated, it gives CASSEPLTQGYGYTF.

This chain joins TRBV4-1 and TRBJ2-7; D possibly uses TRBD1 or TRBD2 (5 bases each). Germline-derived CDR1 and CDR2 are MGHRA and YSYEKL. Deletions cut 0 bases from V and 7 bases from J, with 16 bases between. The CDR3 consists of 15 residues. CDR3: CASSQEGDGFWEQYF. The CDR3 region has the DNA TGCGCCAGCAGCCAAGAGGGGGACGGATTTTGGGAGCAGTACTTC.

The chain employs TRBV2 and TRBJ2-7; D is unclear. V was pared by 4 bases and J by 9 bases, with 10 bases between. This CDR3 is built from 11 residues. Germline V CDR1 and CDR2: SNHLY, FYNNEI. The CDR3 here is CASSVTSWQYF. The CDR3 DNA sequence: TGTGCCAGCAGTGTTACAAGTTGGCAGTACTTC. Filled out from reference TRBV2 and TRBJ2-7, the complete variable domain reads EPEVTQTPSHQVTQMGQEVILRCVPISNHLYFYWYRQILGQKVEFLVSFYNNEISEKSEIFDDQFSVERPDGSNFTLKIRSTKLEDSAMYFCASSVTSWQYFGPGTRLTVT.

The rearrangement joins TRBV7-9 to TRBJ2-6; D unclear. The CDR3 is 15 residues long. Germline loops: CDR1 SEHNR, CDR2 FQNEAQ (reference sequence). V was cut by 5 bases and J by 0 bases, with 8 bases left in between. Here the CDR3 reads CASSPWVSGANVLTF. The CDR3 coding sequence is TGTGCCAGCAGCCCGTGGGTCTCTGGGGCCAACGTCCTGACTTTC.

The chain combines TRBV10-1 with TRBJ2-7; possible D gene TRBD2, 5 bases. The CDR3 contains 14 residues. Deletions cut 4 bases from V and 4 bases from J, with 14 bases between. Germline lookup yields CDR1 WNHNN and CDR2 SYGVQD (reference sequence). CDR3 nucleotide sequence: TGCGCCAGCAGTGCAGTTGGCGAGGGATACGAGCAGTACTTC. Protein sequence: CASSAVGEGYEQYF.